What follows are 14 T cell receptor beta chains derived from one specimen sequenced in a study of identical twins' blood T cells. Via MiXCR, TCRdb re-called the 5' RACE reads, giving one row per CDR3 protein. This sample has roughly 380,000 distinct CDR3 sequences, with 28% found just once. The source material was PBMCs. Receptors originate from a woman between 18 and 50 years old in good health.

To note about this clonotype: One end of the junction does not line up with germline, which may come from a read error. This chain connects TRBV9 to TRBJ1-1, with D possibly being TRBD1 (5 bases). The germline V gene has CDR1 SGDLS and CDR2 YYNGEE. The CDR3 length is 17 residues. CDR3 protein: CVSSLQFTWGESSEAFF. CDR3 nucleotides: TGTGTCAGCAGCTTACAGTTTACGTGGGGCGAGAGCTCTGAAGCTTTCTTT.

J is TRBJ1-2 and V is TRBV20-1; 9 bases are shared with TRBD1. The CDR3 covers 13 residues. The germline gives CDR1 DFQATT, CDR2 SNEGSKA (reference sequence). In DNA, the CDR3 is TGCAGGACTTCCCTGGGACAGGGATATGGCTACACCTTC. Residues: CRTSLGQGYGYTF.

This clonotype was seen more than once but under ten times. This rearrangement joins TRBV20-1 to TRBJ1-2; no clear D gene. V was pared by 3 bases and J by 0 bases, with 11 bases between. The germline V gene encodes CDR1 DFQATT and CDR2 SNEGSKA (reference sequence). CDR3 size: 14 residues. The CDR3 nucleotides read TGCAGTGCTAGGTCCGGACGCGCTAACTATGGCTACACCTTC. This codes for CSARSGRANYGYTF.

The J gene is TRBJ2-2, the V gene TRBV6-5, with 7 bases that match TRBD2. V lost 2 bases, J lost 4 bases, and 7 bases stayed unmatched. Germline CDR1 and CDR2: MNHEY and SVGAGI. The CDR3 sequence is 16 residues long. Here the CDR3 DNA reads TGTGCCAGCAGTTACACTAGCGCTGCAGGCACCGGGGAGCTGTTTTTT. It codes for CASSYTSAAGTGELFF.

V is TRBV5-1 and J is TRBJ2-1; 9 positions match TRBD2. This CDR3 is built from 16 residues. Germline assignment: CDR1 SGHRS and CDR2 YFSETQ. J gave up 4 bases and V 3 bases, and 8 bases lay outside the gene matches. CDR3 residues: CASSSSGTSLYNEQFF. DNA for the CDR3: TGCGCCAGCAGCTCATCCGGGACTAGCCTTTACAATGAGCAGTTCTTC.

A few counts support this clonotype. The chain employs TRBV12-3 or TRBV12-4 and TRBJ2-1; D might be TRBD2 (5 bases). The CDR3 spans 16 residues. V dropped 3 bases and J dropped 6 bases, with 18 bases sitting between them. The CDR3 here is CASSFLRREPVNEQFF. The CDR3 DNA reads TGTGCCAGCAGTTTTCTCCGTCGGGAACCGGTCAATGAGCAGTTCTTC.

The rearrangement joins TRBV2 to TRBJ1-1; D gene ambiguous. CDR1 and CDR2 from the germline V gene are SNHLY and FYNNEI. The CDR3 runs 11 residues. V was trimmed by 4 bases and J by 10 bases, leaving 10 bases between them. The CDR3 protein is CASSVTARAFF. Here the CDR3 DNA reads TGTGCCAGCAGTGTTACAGCGCGAGCTTTCTTT.

Many counts were recorded for this clonotype. The genes are TRBV29-1 and TRBJ1-1; D possibly corresponds to TRBD1 (5 bases). V was trimmed by 6 bases and J by 5 bases, leaving 10 bases between them. CDR3 length: 11 amino acids. Germline CDR1 is SQVTM and CDR2 is ANQGSEA. This CDR3 reads CSVGGETEAFF. In DNA form, the CDR3 reads TGCAGCGTGGGGGGGGAAACTGAAGCTTTCTTT.

This clonotype was detected a few times. CDR3 DNA: TGTGCCAGCAGCGGAGGAGCAGGCCCCGCGAACACCGGGGAGCTGTTTTTT. Amino acid sequence: CASSGGAGPANTGELFF. The chain employs TRBV7-9 and TRBJ2-2; possible D gene TRBD2, 5 bases. Germline V gene data show CDR1 as SEHNR and CDR2 as FQNEAQ (reference sequence). The CDR3 length is 17 residues. Trimming took off 5 bases at V and 0 bases at J, with 16 bases between the two ends.

This clonotype was observed a few times. This chain connects TRBV21-1 to TRBJ1-1. TRBV21-1 is recorded as a pseudogene. The CDR3 length is 16 residues. CDR3 nucleotides: TGTGCCAGCGGAGGAGGGGCAGTAAGAATGAACACTGAAGCTTTCTTT. It codes for CASGGGAVRMNTEAFF.

V gene TRBV15 combines with J gene TRBJ2-4, with 9 bases identical to TRBD2. Germline-derived CDR1 and CDR2 are LNHNV and YYDKDF (reference sequence). The CDR3 has 14 amino acids. With V trimmed by 9 bases and J by 0 bases, 3 bases remained unmatched. CDR3 coding DNA: TGTGCCACGGGACTAGCACTAGCCAAAAACATTCAGTACTTC. Residues: CATGLALAKNIQYF.

The genes are TRBV18 and TRBJ1-5, with D possibly being TRBD1 (6 bases). The CDR3 loop spans 15 amino acids. The ends were cut back, 3 bases at V and 3 bases at J, with 12 bases in the middle. Germline V gene data show CDR1 as KGHSH and CDR2 as LQKENI. The CDR3 region has the DNA TGTGCCAGCTCACCCCAGGGGTCGGACAATCAGCCCCAGCATTTT. Translation: CASSPQGSDNQPQHF. The complete variable domain, with remaining parts taken from reference TRBV18 and TRBJ1-5, reads NAGVMQNPRHLVRRRGQEARLRCSPMKGHSHVYWYRQLPEEGLKFMVYLQKENIIDESGMPKERFSAEFPKEGPSILRIQQVVRGDSAAYFCASSPQGSDNQPQHFGDGTRLSIL.

This clonotype was detected only a few times. The gene calls are TRBV3-1 and TRBJ2-1, with TRBD2 matching over 7 bases. The CDR3 consists of 15 residues. Germline CDR1 and CDR2: LGHDT and YNNKEL (reference sequence). V lost 7 bases and J lost 4; bases outside the gene matches: 10. CDR3 DNA: TGTGCCAGCACCGTGACTAGCACCTTTTACAATGAGCAGTTCTTC. Its protein product is CASTVTSTFYNEQFF.

CDR3 region: CASSDGSIAPGELFF. The DNA for the CDR3 is TGTGCCAGCAGTGACGGGTCCATCGCCCCCGGGGAGCTGTTTTTT. The V call is TRBV2, the J call TRBJ2-2; D is unresolved. CDR3 size: 15 residues. CDR1 is SNHLY, CDR2 FYNNEI, per germline. V lost 3 bases to trimming and J lost 6 bases, with 14 bases between them.